These 4 T cell receptor beta chains were all obtained from the same sample, sequenced in a study of spatial heterogeneity in lung cancer. Time point noted: sample taken at primary tumor resection. TCRdb redid the calling of the 5' RACE reads with MiXCR, one entry per CDR3 protein. The sample carries approximately 15,000 distinct CDR3 sequences, about 3.9% recorded once. This specimen consisted of normal lung tissue next to the tumor, obtained at surgery. The receptors derive from a male donor with early-stage non-small cell lung cancer.

By proportion, this clonotype is medium-sized. Since the library was made to target alpha chains, this beta chain is a stray read and its abundance is not meaningful. The V call is TRBV20-1, the J call TRBJ2-2; possibly TRBD2 for D (5 bases). There are 14 residues in the CDR3. V was clipped by 6 bases and J by 4 bases, with 15 bases between them. The germline V gene has CDR1 DFQATT and CDR2 SNEGSKA (reference sequence). The CDR3 protein is CSAHGGASTGELFF. The DNA of the CDR3 is TGCAGTGCCCACGGAGGCGCGAGCACCGGGGAGCTGTTTTTT.

This clonotype was seen repeatedly, ten times or more. Within a library made for alpha chains, this beta chain is off target, and its count is uninformative. The DNA for the CDR3 is TGTGCCATCAGCCTCTCCGGGACGGGATATGTTGAGCAGTTCTTC. It specifies CAISLSGTGYVEQFF. V usage is TRBV12-3 or TRBV12-4 and J usage is TRBJ2-1, with D perhaps TRBD1 or TRBD2 (5 bases each). The CDR3 has 15 amino acids. Trimming removed 10 bases at V and 9 bases at J, with 25 bases between.

This clonotype was counted many times. The library was designed around alpha chains, so this beta chain is a stray read whose abundance carries little weight. This chain links TRBV6-1 with TRBJ2-2; 8 bases agree with TRBD2. This CDR3 spans 15 amino acids. V shed 7 bases and J 2 bases; nucleotides not matched to a gene: 6. CDR1 is MNHNS and CDR2 is SASEGT in the germline V gene. The CDR3 DNA is TGTGCCAGCATTCTAGTAGCGGGAAACACCGGGGAGCTGTTTTTT. As protein: CASILVAGNTGELFF.

In this sample, this clonotype turned up many times. Found in a library prepared for alpha chains, this beta chain is an off-target read, and its abundance has little meaning. This chain connects TRBV6-5 to TRBJ1-2; D gene ambiguous. Germline V gene lookup returns CDR1 MNHEY and CDR2 SVGAGI. The CDR3 is 15 residues long. Trimming cost V 2 bases and J 10 bases, with 20 bases left between them. As DNA, the CDR3 is TGTGCCAGCAGTTACGATGGGGTAACTCGCGACATCTACACCTTC. Protein product: CASSYDGVTRDIYTF.